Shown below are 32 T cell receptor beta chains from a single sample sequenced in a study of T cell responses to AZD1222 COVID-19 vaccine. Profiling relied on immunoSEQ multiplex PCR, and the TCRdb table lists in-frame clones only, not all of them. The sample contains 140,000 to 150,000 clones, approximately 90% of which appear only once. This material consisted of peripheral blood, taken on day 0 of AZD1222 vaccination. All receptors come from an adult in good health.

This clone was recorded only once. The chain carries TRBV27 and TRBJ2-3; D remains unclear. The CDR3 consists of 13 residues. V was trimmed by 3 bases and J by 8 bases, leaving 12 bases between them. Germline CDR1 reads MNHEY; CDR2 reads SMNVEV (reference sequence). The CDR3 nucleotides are TGTGCCAGCAGTTTCGACTTCTCCCCTACGCAGTATTTT. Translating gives CASSFDFSPTQYF.

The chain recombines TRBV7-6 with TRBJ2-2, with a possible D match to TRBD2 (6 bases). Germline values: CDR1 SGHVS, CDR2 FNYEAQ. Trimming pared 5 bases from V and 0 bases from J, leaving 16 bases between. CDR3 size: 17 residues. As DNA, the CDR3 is TGTGCCAGCAGCGAAGGAGGGGTTCCGGCGAACACCGGGGAGCTGTTTTTT. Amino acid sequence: CASSEGGVPANTGELFF.

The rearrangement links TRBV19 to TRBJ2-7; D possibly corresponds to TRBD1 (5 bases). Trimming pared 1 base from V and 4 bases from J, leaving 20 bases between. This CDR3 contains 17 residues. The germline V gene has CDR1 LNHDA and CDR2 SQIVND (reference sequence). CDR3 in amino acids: CASSIVPATGAIYEQYF. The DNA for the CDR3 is TGTGCCAGTAGTATAGTCCCCGCTACAGGAGCCATTTACGAGCAGTACTTC.

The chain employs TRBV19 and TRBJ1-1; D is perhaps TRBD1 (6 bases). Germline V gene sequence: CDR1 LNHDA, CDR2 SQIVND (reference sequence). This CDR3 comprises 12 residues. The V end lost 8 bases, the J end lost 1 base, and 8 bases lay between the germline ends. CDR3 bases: TGTGCCAGTTCGACAGGGAACACTGAAGCTTTCTTT. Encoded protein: CASSTGNTEAFF.

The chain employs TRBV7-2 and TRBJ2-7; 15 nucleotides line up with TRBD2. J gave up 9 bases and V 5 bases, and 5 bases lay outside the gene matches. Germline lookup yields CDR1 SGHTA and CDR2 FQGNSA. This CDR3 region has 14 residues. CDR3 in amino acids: CASSTPGLAGGQYF. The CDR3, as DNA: TGTGCCAGCAGCACCCCGGGACTAGCGGGGGGGCAGTACTTC.

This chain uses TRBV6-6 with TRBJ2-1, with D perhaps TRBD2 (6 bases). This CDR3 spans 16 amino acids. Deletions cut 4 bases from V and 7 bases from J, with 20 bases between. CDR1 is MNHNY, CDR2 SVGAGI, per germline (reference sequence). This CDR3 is CASSSQAGPDGNEQFF. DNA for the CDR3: TGTGCCAGCAGTTCCCAGGCGGGGCCGGACGGGAATGAGCAGTTCTTC.

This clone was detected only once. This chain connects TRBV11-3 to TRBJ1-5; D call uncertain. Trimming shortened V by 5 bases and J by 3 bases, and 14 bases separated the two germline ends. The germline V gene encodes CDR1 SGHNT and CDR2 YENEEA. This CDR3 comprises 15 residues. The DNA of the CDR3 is TGTGCCAGCAGCATCCGACTGCCTTTCAATCAGCCCCAGCATTTT. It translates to CASSIRLPFNQPQHF.

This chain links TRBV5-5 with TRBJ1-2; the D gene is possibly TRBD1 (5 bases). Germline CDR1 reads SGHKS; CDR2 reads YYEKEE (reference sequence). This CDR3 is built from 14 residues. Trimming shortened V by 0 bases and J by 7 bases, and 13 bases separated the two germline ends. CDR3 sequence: CASSLVGGSRGYTF. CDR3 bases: TGTGCCAGCAGCTTGGTTGGGGGTAGTCGTGGCTACACCTTC.

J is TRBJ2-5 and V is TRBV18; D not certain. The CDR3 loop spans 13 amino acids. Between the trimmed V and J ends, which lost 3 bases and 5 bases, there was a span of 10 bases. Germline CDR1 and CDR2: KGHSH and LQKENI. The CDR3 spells CASSPGYGETQYF. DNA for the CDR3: TGTGCCAGCTCACCGGGCTACGGGGAGACCCAGTACTTC.

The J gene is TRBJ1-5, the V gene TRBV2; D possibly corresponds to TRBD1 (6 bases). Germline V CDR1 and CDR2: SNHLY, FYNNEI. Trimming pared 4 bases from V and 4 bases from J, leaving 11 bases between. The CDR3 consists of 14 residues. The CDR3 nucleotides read TGTGCCAGCAGTGGCAGGGGCCCTAATCAGCCCCAGCATTTT. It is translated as CASSGRGPNQPQHF.

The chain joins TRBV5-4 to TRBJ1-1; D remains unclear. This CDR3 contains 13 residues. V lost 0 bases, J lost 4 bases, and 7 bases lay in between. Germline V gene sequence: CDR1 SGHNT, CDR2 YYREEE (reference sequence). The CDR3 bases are TGTGCCAGCAGCTTGGGGGGAGGCACTGAAGCTTTCTTT. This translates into CASSLGGGTEAFF.

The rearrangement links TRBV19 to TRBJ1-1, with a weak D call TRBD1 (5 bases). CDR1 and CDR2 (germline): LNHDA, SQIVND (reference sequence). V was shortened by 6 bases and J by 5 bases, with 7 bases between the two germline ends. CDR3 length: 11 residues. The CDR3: CASSQGTEAFF. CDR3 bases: TGTGCCAGTAGCCAGGGTACTGAAGCTTTCTTT. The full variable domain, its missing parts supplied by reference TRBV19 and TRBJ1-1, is DGGITQSPKYLFRKEGQNVTLSCEQNLNHDAMYWYRQDPGQGLRLIYYSQIVNDFQKGDIAEGYSVSREKKESFPLTVTSAQKNPTAFYLCASSQGTEAFFGQGTRLTVV.

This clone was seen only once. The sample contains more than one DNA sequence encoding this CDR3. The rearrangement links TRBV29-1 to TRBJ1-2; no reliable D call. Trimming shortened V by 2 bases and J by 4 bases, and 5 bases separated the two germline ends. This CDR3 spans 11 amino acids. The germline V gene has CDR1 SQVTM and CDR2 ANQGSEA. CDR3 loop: CSVERGYGYTF. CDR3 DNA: TGCAGCGTTGAACGGGGCTATGGCTACACCTTC. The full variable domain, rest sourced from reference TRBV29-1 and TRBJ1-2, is SAVISQKPSRDICQRGTSLTIQCQVDSQVTMMFWYRQQPGQSLTLIATANQGSEATYESGFVIDKFPISRPNLTFSTLTVSNMSPEDSSIYLCSVERGYGYTFGSGTRLTVV.

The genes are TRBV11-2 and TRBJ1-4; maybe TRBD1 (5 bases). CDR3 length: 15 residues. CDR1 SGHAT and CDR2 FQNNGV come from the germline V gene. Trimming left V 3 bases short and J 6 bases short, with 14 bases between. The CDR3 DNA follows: TGTGCCAGCAGCTTTCGGACGGGGGAATATGAAAAACTGTTTTTT. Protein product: CASSFRTGEYEKLFF. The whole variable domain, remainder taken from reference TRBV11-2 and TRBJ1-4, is EAGVAQSPRYKIIEKRQSVAFWCNPISGHATLYWYQQILGQGPKLLIQFQNNGVVDDSQLPKDRFSAERLKGVDSTLKIQPAKLEDSAVYLCASSFRTGEYEKLFFGSGTQLSVL.

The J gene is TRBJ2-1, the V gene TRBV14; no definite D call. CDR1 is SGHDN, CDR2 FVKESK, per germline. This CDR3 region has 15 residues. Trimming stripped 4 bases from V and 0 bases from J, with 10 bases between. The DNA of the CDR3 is TGTGCCAGCAGCCGCGGAGTCGGCTCCTACAATGAGCAGTTCTTC. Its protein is CASSRGVGSYNEQFF.

CDR3 sequence (DNA): TGTGCCAGTAGTAGGTCCTTCCTGGGCGAGCAGTACTTC. This sequence encodes CASSRSFLGEQYF. The genes are TRBV19 and TRBJ2-7; unclear D gene. This CDR3 spans 13 amino acids. Germline CDR1 reads LNHDA; CDR2 reads SQIVND (reference sequence). The V and J ends lost 4 bases and 6 bases respectively, with 13 bases between them.

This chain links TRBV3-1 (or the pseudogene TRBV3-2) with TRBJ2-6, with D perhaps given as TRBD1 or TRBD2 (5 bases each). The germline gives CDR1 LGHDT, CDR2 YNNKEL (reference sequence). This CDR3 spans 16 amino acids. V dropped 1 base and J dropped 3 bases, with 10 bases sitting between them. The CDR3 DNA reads TGTGCCAGCAGCCAAGCACCGGGGCGTGGGGCCAACGTCCTGACTTTC. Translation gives CASSQAPGRGANVLTF.

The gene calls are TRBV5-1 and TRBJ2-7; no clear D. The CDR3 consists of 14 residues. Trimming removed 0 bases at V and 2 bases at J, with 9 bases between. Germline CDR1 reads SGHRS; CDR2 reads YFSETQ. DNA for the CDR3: TGCGCCAGCAGCTTGGTACCGATTACCTACGAGCAGTACTTC. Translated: CASSLVPITYEQYF.

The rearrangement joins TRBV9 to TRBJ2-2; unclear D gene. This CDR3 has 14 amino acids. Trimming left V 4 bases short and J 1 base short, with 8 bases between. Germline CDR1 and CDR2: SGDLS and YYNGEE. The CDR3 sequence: CASSSRGNTGELFF. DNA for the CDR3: TGTGCCAGCAGCTCAAGAGGGAACACCGGGGAGCTGTTTTTT.

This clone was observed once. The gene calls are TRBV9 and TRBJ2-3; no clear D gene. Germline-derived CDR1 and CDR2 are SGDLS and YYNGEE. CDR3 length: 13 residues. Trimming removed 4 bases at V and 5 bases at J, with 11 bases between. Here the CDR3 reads CASSFLLGDTQYF. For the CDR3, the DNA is TGTGCCAGCAGCTTCCTGCTGGGAGATACGCAGTATTTT.

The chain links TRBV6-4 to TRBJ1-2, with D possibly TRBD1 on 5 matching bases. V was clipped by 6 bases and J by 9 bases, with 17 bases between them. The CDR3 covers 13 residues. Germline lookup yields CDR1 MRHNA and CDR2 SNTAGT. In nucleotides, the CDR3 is TGTGCCAGCAGGGAGCAGGGACTGAATAGCTACACCTTC. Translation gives CASREQGLNSYTF.

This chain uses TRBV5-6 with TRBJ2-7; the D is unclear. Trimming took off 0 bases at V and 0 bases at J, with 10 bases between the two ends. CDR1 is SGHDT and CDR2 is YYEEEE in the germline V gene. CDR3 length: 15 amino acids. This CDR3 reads CASSLARGRSYEQYF. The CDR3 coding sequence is TGTGCCAGCAGCTTGGCTCGAGGACGCTCCTACGAGCAGTACTTC.

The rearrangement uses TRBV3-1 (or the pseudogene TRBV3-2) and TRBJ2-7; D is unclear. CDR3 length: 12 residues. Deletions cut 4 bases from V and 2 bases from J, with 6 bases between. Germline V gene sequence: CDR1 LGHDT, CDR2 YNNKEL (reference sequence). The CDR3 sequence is CASSLQAYEQYF. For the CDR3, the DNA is TGTGCCAGCAGCCTCCAGGCCTACGAGCAGTACTTC.

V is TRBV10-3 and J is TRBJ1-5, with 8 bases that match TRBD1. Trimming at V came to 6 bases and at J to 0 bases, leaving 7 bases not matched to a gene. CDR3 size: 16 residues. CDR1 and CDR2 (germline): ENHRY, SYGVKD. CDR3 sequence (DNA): TGTGCCATCAGCCAACGACAGGGGATTAGCAATCAGCCCCAGCATTTT. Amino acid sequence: CAISQRQGISNQPQHF.

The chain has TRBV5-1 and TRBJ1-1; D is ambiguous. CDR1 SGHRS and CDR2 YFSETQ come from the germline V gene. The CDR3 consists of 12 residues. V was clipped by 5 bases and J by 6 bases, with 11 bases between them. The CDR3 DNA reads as TGCGCCAGCAGAAGTGAGGGAGCTGAAGCTTTCTTT. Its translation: CASRSEGAEAFF.

CDR3 region: CASSSGQPRGPLHF. DNA for the CDR3: TGTGCCAGCAGCTCCGGACAGCCGAGAGGACCCCTCCACTTT. The chain employs TRBV5-4 and TRBJ1-6, with D perhaps matching TRBD1 (6 bases). The V end lost 3 bases, the J end lost 12 bases, and 16 bases lay between the germline ends. The CDR3 is 14 amino acids. Germline CDR1 SGHNT, CDR2 YYREEE (reference sequence).

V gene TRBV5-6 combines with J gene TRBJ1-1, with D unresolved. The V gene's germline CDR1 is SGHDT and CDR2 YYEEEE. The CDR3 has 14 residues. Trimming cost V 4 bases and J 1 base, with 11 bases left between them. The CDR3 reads CASSRVSGNTEAFF. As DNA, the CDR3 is TGTGCCAGCAGCAGGGTTTCGGGGAACACTGAAGCTTTCTTT.

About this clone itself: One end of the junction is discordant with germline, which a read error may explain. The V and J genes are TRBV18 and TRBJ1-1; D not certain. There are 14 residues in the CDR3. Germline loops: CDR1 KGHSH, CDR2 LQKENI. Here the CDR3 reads CASSSPGGYTEAFF. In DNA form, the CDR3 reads TGTGCCAGCTCATCACCAGGAGGGTACACTGAAGCTTTCTTT.

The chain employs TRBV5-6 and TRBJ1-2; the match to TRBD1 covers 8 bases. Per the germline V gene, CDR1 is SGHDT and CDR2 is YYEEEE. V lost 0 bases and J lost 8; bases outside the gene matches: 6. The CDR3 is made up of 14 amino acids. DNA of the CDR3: TGTGCCAGCAGCTTGGACGCAGGGGGCTGGGGCTACACCTTC. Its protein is CASSLDAGGWGYTF.

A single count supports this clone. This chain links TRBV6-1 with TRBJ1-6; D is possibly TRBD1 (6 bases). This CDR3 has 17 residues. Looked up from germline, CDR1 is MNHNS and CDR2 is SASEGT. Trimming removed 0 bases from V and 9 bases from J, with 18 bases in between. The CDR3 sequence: CASSEAGGSWEISPLHF. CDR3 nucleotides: TGTGCCAGCAGTGAAGCAGGGGGGTCATGGGAAATTTCACCCCTCCACTTT.

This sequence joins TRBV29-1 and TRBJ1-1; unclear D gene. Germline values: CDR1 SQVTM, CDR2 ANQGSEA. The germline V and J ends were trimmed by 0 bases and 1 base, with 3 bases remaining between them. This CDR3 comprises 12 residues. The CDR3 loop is CSVEDRNTEAFF. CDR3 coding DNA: TGCAGCGTTGAAGACCGGAACACTGAAGCTTTCTTT. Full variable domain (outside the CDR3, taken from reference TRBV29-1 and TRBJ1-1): SAVISQKPSRDICQRGTSLTIQCQVDSQVTMMFWYRQQPGQSLTLIATANQGSEATYESGFVIDKFPISRPNLTFSTLTVSNMSPEDSSIYLCSVEDRNTEAFFGQGTRLTVV.

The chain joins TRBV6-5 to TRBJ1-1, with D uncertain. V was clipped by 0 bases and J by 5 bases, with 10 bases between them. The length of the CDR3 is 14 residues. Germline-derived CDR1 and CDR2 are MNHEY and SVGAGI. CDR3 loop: CASSYSRGRTEAFF. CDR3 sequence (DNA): TGTGCCAGCAGTTACTCGAGAGGTCGAACTGAAGCTTTCTTT.